This record looks at one TCR beta chain sequence and its context. Its antigen is unknown. This entry is derived from a study of Ad26.COV2.S vaccination and SARS-CoV-2 variants. Study-level results: Total T cell responses, in the TCR breadth and depth analyses, may have been underestimated. Placebo recipients and vaccine recipients were similar in non-spike TCR breadth. It was vaccine recipients, not placebo recipients, who had the higher spike-specific TCR breadth.

Trimming cost V 3 bases and J 0 bases, with 4 bases left between them. Looked up from germline, CDR1 is SEHNR and CDR2 is FQNEAQ (reference sequence). The CDR3 runs 13 residues. TCRdb's copy holds only in-frame clones and misses some; the assay was immunoSEQ multiplex PCR. This sample has roughly 380,000 clones; about 90% occur once, and the top ten carry around 4%. This material consisted of peripheral blood, taken after recovery from COVID-19. This TCR came from a human donor who had recovered from COVID-19. The V and J genes are TRBV7-9 and TRBJ2-3, with unresolved D. The CDR3 DNA sequence: TGTGCCAGCAGCTTGGAGAGCACAGATACGCAGTATTTT. It specifies CASSLESTDTQYF.